Listed below are T cell receptor beta chains from one sample, sequenced in a study of early T cells in non-severe SARS-CoV-2 infection. From the 5' RACE reads, TCRdb called clonotypes with MiXCR, one entry per CDR3 protein. The repertoire holds tens of thousands of distinct CDR3 sequences, with less than 15% as singletons. Material for sequencing was whole blood. The receptor set was obtained from an adult who was a healthcare worker with PCR-confirmed SARS-CoV-2 infection or an uninfected control (not recorded which). CDR3s include the opening cysteine and the closing phenylalanine or tryptophan. The size of a clone is reported for some rows only, either as once, few or many, or as a class for expanded clones.

clone_size | v_call | cdr3_aa
many | TRBV5-1 | CASSADRAGNTIYF
many | TRBV20-1 | CSATTGNTEAFF
many | TRBV10-3 | CAISESPGGGEETQYF
. | TRBV2 | CASRGVYEQYF
many | TRBV20-1 | CSAQREGPLEQYF
few | TRBV7-9 | CASSLGQEQFF
many | TRBV6-2/TRBV6-3 | CASSLRTGTLTNYGYTF
many | TRBV7-3 | CASSPTKYISYEQYF
. | TRBV4-2 | CASSQVPGLADNVRHRHEQYF
. | TRBV12-3/TRBV12-4 | CASSSDRDSYPTETQYF
many | TRBV15 | CATSRGAKNIQYF
. | TRBV29-1 | CSVDRATEAFF
many | TRBV28 | CASSQTGGPEAFF
many | TRBV6-5 | CASSYSEGGGNTIYF
many | TRBV19 | CASSPTGVPYEQYF
many | TRBV30 | CAWSVLGTDTQYF
many | TRBV30 | CAWSEWGRTQETQYF
many | TRBV20-1 | CSAREVTARLNTEAFF
few | TRBV9 | CASSPYLAGAAYEQYF
many | TRBV20-1 | CSASLAGSYNEQFF
many | TRBV7-9 | CASSLMGSGANVLTF
. | TRBV9 | CASSSGQLGEQYF
many | TRBV7-2 | CASSLSRDTIYF
many | TRBV6-5 | CASSRSLGYSNQPQHF
. | TRBV11-3 | CASSEGIGTAYEQYF
many | TRBV6-1 | CASGVSYNEQFF
many | TRBV7-2 | CASSLEAENEQFF
many | TRBV6-5 | CASSYSGTSFF
many | TRBV6-2/TRBV6-3 | CASSTDRGNYEQYF
once | TRBV5-4 | CASSLDSPGALHF
. | TRBV16 | CASRHHTTGLYGNQPQHF
many | TRBV3-1 | CASSLPIGTSERTQYF